This T cell receptor (beta chain) was recovered during a study of CXCR3-negative and CXCR3-positive naive CD8 T cells. Broader study findings: Researchers report CXCR3 expression partially decreased after cryopreservation, with fresh PBMCs used in most assays. Both naive subsets had comparably high diversity; memory CD8+ cells much lower. Comparison of naive cells showed more hydrophobic TRB CDR3s in CXCR3-positive than in CXCR3-negative naive cells.

This clonotype is labeled medium-sized (0.01 to 0.1%) based on frequency. Antigen specificity is unknown. All TRB cDNA libraries came from 5' RACE performed with UMI labels. No DNA is given; TCRdb re-called the 5' RACE reads and lists each CDR3 protein once. The data show under 7,000 distinct CDR3 sequences, and the top ten clones hold 2.2%. Germline V lookup: CDR1 DFQATT, CDR2 SNEGSKA (reference sequence). The CDR3 consists of 17 residues. The receptor was isolated from a human donor in good health. Some clones in this sample may be carry-over from other donors' samples. This chain links TRBV20-1 with TRBJ2-3; TCRdb returns TRBD2, unconfirmable since there is no DNA. The sequencing input was naive CXCR3+ CD8+ T cells from blood. As to subset: CD45RO-CCR7+CD27+CD95- naive CD8+ T cells expressing CXCR3 (TNR3+). The CDR3 protein is CSARETLSGRSPDTQYF.